Below are 18 T cell receptor beta chains sequenced from a single sample in a study of blood T cell repertoires in COVID-19. Sequencing was performed with immunoSEQ multiplex PCR; in TCRdb, only in-frame clones are kept and a portion is missing. The table has approximately 260,000 clones, about 88% seen once; the top ten hold 3.6%. Sequencing was performed on peripheral blood. The source of these receptors is a man younger than 30 with active or convalescent COVID-19.

The chain links TRBV6-2 or TRBV6-3 to TRBJ1-5; 7 nucleotides line up with TRBD1. V lost 2 bases and J lost 2; bases outside the gene matches: 21. The V gene's germline CDR1 is MNHEY and CDR2 SVGEGT. This CDR3 comprises 21 residues. The CDR3 spells CASSYRDRGPQRAIGNQPQHF. The CDR3 bases are TGTGCCAGCAGTTACAGGGACAGAGGACCGCAGCGGGCAATAGGCAATCAGCCCCAGCATTTT.

V and J are TRBV10-3 and TRBJ1-1; TRBD1 matches at 9 bases. The junction had 4 bases not matched to a gene; V was cut back by 7 bases and J by 4 bases. Per the germline V gene, CDR1 is ENHRY and CDR2 is SYGVKD. The CDR3 runs to 13 residues. The CDR3, as DNA: TGTGCCATCAACCGGGACAGGGCCACTGAAGCTTTCTTT. Protein sequence: CAINRDRATEAFF.

This chain joins TRBV28 and TRBJ2-2; 10 bases align to TRBD2. Germline loops: CDR1 MDHEN, CDR2 SYDVKM. V lost 5 bases and J lost 7; bases outside the gene matches: 10. There are 16 residues in the CDR3. In DNA, the CDR3 is TGTGCCAGCAGTATCCAACTAGCGGGAAAATTCGGGGAGCTGTTTTTT. Its protein product is CASSIQLAGKFGELFF. Filled out from reference TRBV28 and TRBJ2-2, the complete variable domain reads DVKVTQSSRYLVKRTGEKVFLECVQDMDHENMFWYRQDPGLGLRLIYFSYDVKMKEKGDIPEGYSVSREKKERFSLILESASTNQTSMYLCASSIQLAGKFGELFFGEGSRLTVL.

CDR3 in DNA: TGTGCCAGCAGCCAATATGGACTAGCGGGAGGGCTTGACGAGCAGTACTTC. Encoded protein: CASSQYGLAGGLDEQYF. This chain links TRBV7-2 with TRBJ2-7, with 15 nucleotides matching TRBD2. V dropped 5 bases and J dropped 5; count of bases not matched to a gene: 10. This CDR3 is built from 17 residues. Germline lookup yields CDR1 SGHTA and CDR2 FQGNSA.

Concerning this clone itself: The same CDR3 can be traced to other DNA sequences in this sample. The CDR3 is CATSRDRGITGELFF. Written as DNA, the CDR3 is TGTGCCACCAGCAGAGACAGGGGTATCACCGGGGAGCTGTTTTTT. J is TRBJ2-2 and V is TRBV15, with a possible D match to TRBD1 (6 bases). The germline V gene has CDR1 LNHNV and CDR2 YYDKDF (reference sequence). The CDR3 contains 15 residues. Trimming stripped 0 bases from V and 4 bases from J, with 9 bases between.

The chain links TRBV11-2 to TRBJ2-7; tentative D call: TRBD2 (6 bases). Deletions cut 6 bases from V and 2 bases from J, with 17 bases between. The germline gives CDR1 SGHAT, CDR2 FQNNGV. This CDR3 spans 15 amino acids. The CDR3 is CASSVSPGDPYEQYF. Written as DNA, the CDR3 is TGTGCCAGCAGTGTTAGCCCGGGGGACCCCTACGAGCAGTACTTC.

This clone was seen a few times. The chain combines TRBV28 with TRBJ2-7; TRBD1 aligns across 8 bases. The CDR3 is made up of 15 amino acids. Germline trimming cut 4 bases from V and 2 bases from J; bases unmatched to any gene: 7. Germline loops: CDR1 MDHEN, CDR2 SYDVKM. The CDR3 coding sequence is TGTGCCAGCAGTTCCACCGGGACAGGACCCTACGAGCAGTACTTC. This gives the protein CASSSTGTGPYEQYF.

The chain carries TRBV19 and TRBJ2-7; D not certain. Trimming removed 5 bases from V and 4 bases from J, with 12 bases in between. The germline CDR1 and CDR2 sequences are LNHDA and SQIVND (reference sequence). This CDR3 spans 13 amino acids. The CDR3 DNA is TGTGCCAGTAGTCCCCAGGCCCTTTACGAGCAGTACTTC. Amino acids: CASSPQALYEQYF.

The chain couples TRBV5-1 to TRBJ2-2; 9 nucleotides line up with TRBD1. Losses at the gene ends were 3 bases for V and 5 bases for J; bases not matched to a gene: 5. The CDR3 is made up of 15 amino acids. Germline V gives CDR1 SGHRS, CDR2 YFSETQ. In DNA, the CDR3 is TGCGCCAGCAGCTCCGGGACAGGGATAACCGGGGAGCTGTTTTTT. It translates to CASSSGTGITGELFF.

The gene calls are TRBV19 and TRBJ2-7; 10 bases align to TRBD1. Germline V gives CDR1 LNHDA, CDR2 SQIVND (reference sequence). This CDR3 is built from 13 residues. The trim removed 7 bases at V and 4 bases at J, leaving 4 bases unmatched. Here the CDR3 DNA reads TGTGCCAGTAAGCCGGGACAGGGGTACGAGCAGTACTTC. Translated: CASKPGQGYEQYF. Supplemented by reference TRBV19 and TRBJ2-7, the full variable domain reads DGGITQSPKYLFRKEGQNVTLSCEQNLNHDAMYWYRQDPGQGLRLIYYSQIVNDFQKGDIAEGYSVSREKKESFPLTVTSAQKNPTAFYLCASKPGQGYEQYFGPGTRLTVT.

This clone has a single count. The J gene is TRBJ1-4, the V gene TRBV5-6; D unclear. CDR1 and CDR2 (germline): SGHDT, YYEEEE. Trimming removed 0 bases at V and 2 bases at J, with 8 bases between. This CDR3 region has 15 residues. The CDR3: CASSLVRGTNEKLFF. CDR3 DNA: TGTGCCAGCAGCTTGGTGCGGGGTACTAATGAAAAACTGTTTTTT.

The chain employs TRBV7-3 and TRBJ2-7, with TRBD1 identical over 10 bases. The CDR3 has 15 amino acids. Losses at the gene ends were 5 bases for V and 3 bases for J; bases not matched to a gene: 7. Per germline, CDR1 SGHTA and CDR2 FQGTGA. CDR3 sequence (DNA): TGTGCCAGCAGCCTCGGGACAGGGGACAGCTACGAGCAGTACTTC. Its protein is CASSLGTGDSYEQYF.

V is TRBV10-3 and J is TRBJ2-4, with 9 bases lining up with TRBD2. Germline CDR1 reads ENHRY; CDR2 reads SYGVKD. The CDR3 covers 13 residues. J gave up 8 bases and V 6 bases, and 5 bases lay outside the gene matches. The CDR3 here is CAISIAGADIQYF. Written as DNA, the CDR3 is TGTGCCATCAGCATAGCGGGAGCTGACATTCAGTACTTC.

This chain joins TRBV6-1 and TRBJ1-3; D remains unclear. Trimming removed 3 bases from V and 0 bases from J, with 9 bases in between. This CDR3 spans 15 amino acids. Germline V gene data show CDR1 as MNHNS and CDR2 as SASEGT. CDR3 sequence reads: CASSDTVTSGNTIYF. Written as DNA, the CDR3 is TGTGCCAGCAGTGACACAGTAACCTCTGGAAACACCATATATTTT.

This chain connects TRBV7-2 to TRBJ2-7; tentatively, D is TRBD2 (7 bases). V was trimmed by 2 bases and J by 1 base, leaving 12 bases between them. This CDR3 contains 15 residues. The germline V gene encodes CDR1 SGHTA and CDR2 FQGNSA. The CDR3 loop is CASSLRGGVSYEQYF. CDR3 DNA sequence: TGTGCCAGCAGCTTAAGGGGGGGAGTTTCCTACGAGCAGTACTTC.

J is TRBJ1-2 and V is TRBV1; the table names TRBD1, a call not compared with the DNA. TRBV1 is deemed a pseudogene. This CDR3 comprises 13 residues. The CDR3 DNA reads TGCACCAGCAGCTCGGACAAGTTCTATGGCTACACCTTC. The encoded protein is CTSSSDKFYGYTF.

This clone was found a few times. The gene calls are TRBV14 and TRBJ2-7; TRBD2 matches at 8 bases. The germline gives CDR1 SGHDN, CDR2 FVKESK. CDR3 length: 14 residues. With V trimmed by 4 bases and J by 6 bases, 8 bases remained unmatched. Written as DNA, the CDR3 is TGTGCCAGCAGCCTACTAGCGGACTTCGGCGAGCAGTACTTC. It encodes CASSLLADFGEQYF. Looking up the rest from reference TRBV14 and TRBJ2-7 gives the full variable domain: EAGVTQFPSHSVIEKGQTVTLRCDPISGHDNLYWYRRVMGKEIKFLLHFVKESKQDESGMPNNRFLAERTGGTYSTLKVQPAELEDSGVYFCASSLLADFGEQYFGPGTRLTVT.

The rearrangement uses TRBV7-2 and TRBJ2-3; TRBD2 matches at 11 bases. CDR1 and CDR2 from the germline V gene are SGHTA and FQGNSA. The junction had 6 bases not matched to a gene; V was cut back by 4 bases and J by 3 bases. The CDR3 runs to 16 residues. This CDR3 reads CASSWAGTSGTDTQYF. The CDR3 DNA sequence: TGTGCCAGCAGCTGGGCCGGGACTAGCGGTACAGATACGCAGTATTTT. The full variable domain, completed using reference TRBV7-2 and TRBJ2-3, is GAGVSQSPSNKVTEKGKDVELRCDPISGHTALYWYRQSLGQGLEFLIYFQGNSAPDKSGLPSDRFSAERTGGSVSTLTIQRTQQEDSAVYLCASSWAGTSGTDTQYFGPGTRLTVL.